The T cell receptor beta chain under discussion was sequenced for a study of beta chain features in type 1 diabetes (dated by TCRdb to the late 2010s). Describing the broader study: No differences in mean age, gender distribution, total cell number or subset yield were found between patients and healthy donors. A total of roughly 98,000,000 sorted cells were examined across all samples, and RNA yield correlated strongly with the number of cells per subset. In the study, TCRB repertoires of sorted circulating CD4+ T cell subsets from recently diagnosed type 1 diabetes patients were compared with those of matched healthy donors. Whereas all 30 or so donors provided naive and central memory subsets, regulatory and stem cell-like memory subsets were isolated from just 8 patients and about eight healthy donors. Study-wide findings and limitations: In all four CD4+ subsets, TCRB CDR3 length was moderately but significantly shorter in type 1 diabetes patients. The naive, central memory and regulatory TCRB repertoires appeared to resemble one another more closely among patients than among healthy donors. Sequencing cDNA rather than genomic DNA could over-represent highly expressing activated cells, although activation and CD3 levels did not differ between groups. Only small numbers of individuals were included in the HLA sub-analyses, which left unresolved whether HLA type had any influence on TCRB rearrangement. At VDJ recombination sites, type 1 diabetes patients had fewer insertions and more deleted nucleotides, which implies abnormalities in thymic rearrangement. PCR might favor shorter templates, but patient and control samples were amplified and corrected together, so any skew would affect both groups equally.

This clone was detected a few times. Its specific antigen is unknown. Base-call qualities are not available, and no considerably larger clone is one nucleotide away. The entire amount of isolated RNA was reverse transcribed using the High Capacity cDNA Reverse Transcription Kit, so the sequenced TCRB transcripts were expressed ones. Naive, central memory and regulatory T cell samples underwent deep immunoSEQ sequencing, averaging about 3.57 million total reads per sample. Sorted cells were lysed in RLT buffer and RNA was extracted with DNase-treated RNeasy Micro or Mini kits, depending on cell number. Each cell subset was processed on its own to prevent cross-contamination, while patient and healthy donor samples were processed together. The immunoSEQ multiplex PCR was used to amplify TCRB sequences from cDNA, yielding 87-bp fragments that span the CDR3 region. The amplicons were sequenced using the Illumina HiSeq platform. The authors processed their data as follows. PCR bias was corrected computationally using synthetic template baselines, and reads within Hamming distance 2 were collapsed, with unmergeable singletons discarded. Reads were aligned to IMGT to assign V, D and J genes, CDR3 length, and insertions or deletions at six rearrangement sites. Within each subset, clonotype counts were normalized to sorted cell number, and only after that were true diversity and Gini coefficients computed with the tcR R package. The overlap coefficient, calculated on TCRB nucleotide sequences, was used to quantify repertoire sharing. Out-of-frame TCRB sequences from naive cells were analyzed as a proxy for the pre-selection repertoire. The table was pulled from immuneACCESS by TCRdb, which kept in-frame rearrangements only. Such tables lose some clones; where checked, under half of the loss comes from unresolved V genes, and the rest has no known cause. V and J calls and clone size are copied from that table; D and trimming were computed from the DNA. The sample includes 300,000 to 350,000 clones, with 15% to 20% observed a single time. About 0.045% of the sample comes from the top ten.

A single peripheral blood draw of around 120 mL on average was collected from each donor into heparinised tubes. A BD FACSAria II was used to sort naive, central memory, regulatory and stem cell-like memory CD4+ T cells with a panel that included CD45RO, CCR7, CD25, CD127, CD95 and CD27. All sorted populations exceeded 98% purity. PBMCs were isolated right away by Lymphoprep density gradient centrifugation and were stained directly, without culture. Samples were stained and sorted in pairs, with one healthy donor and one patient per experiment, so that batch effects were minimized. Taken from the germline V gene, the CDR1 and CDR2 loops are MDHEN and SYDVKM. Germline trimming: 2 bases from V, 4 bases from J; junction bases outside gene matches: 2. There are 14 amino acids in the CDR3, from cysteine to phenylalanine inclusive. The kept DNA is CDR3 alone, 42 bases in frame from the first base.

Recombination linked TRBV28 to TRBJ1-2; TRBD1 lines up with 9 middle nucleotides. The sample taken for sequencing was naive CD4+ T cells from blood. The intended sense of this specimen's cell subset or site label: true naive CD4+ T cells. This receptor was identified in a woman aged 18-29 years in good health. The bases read TGTGCCAGCAGTTTAGGGGGACAGGGCTATGGCTACACCTTC. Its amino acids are CASSLGGQGYGYTF.